This passage covers 8 T cell receptor beta chains from one sample sequenced in a study of T cell clonality in common variable immunodeficiency. Generated by immunoSEQ multiplex PCR, the TCRdb table keeps only in-frame clones and is missing some. This sample comprises around 45,000 clones, none seen once only. The sample consisted of peripheral blood mononuclear cells. These receptors were collected from a person aged 18 to 70 in good health.

This clone was counted at least ten times. The part of the CDR3 DNA that was read is TGTGCCTACTCTTTGGCTGGGGCCAACGTC. Translated, it gives CAYSLAGANV. The CDR3 in full is CAYSLAGANVLTF. The chain couples TRBV7-9 to TRBJ2-6; the D is unclear. The CDR3 is cut off 3 residues early in the read; its end comes from the germline J gene. The germline V and J ends were trimmed by 11 bases and 2 bases, with 10 bases remaining between them. This CDR3 region has 13 residues. In germline, CDR1 is SEHNR, CDR2 FQNEAQ (reference sequence).

This clone was counted at least ten times. Sequencing ends 3 residues short of the CDR3 end; the germline J gene provides the rest. The chain is built from TRBV11-2 and TRBJ2-7; the D is unclear. The V gene's germline CDR1 is SGHAT and CDR2 FQNNGV. The germline V and J ends were trimmed by 1 base and 2 bases, with 6 bases remaining between them. The CDR3 is 13 amino acids. The part of the CDR3 DNA that was read is TGTGCCAGCAGCTTAGGGGCAGCCTACGAG. Translating it yields CASSLGAAYE. From start to end, the CDR3 is CASSLGAAYEQYF. The entire variable domain, with the rest obtained from reference TRBV11-2 and TRBJ2-7, is as follows: EAGVAQSPRYKIIEKRQSVAFWCNPISGHATLYWYQQILGQGPKLLIQFQNNGVVDDSQLPKDRFSAERLKGVDSTLKIQPAKLEDSAVYLCASSLGAAYEQYFGPGTRLTVT.

This clone was recorded at least ten times. Read data end 3 residues before the CDR3 end; the end is taken from the germline J gene. V gene TRBV20-1 combines with J gene TRBJ2-4, with 8 bases lining up with TRBD1. Germline values: CDR1 DFQATT, CDR2 SNEGSKA (reference sequence). CDR3 length equals 14 residues. V was clipped by 5 bases and J by 6 bases; unmatched bases: 9. The CDR3 region is CSAFDRGILNIQYF. Incomplete CDR3 DNA: TGCAGTGCTTTCGACAGGGGAATCCTAAACATT.

This clone has ten or more counts. The read falls 3 residues short of the CDR3 end, and the missing part is taken from the germline J gene. The gene calls are TRBV5-1 and TRBJ1-1, with TRBD1 identical over 10 bases. Trimming cost V 0 bases and J 2 bases; bases outside gene matches: 13. The CDR3 covers 19 residues. CDR1 and CDR2 (germline): SGHRS, YFSETQ. The part of the CDR3 DNA that was read is TGCGCCAGCAGCTTGGGGACGACAGGGGGCCGTTTGAGAAACACTGAA. It is translated as CASSLGTTGGRLRNTE. The entire CDR3 reads CASSLGTTGGRLRNTEAFF.

Of note for this clone: One end of the junction varies from germline; a read error may be responsible. The CDR3 end lies 3 residues beyond the end of the read and is filled in from the germline J gene. The chain employs TRBV11-1 and TRBJ2-7, with D perhaps TRBD2 (5 bases). Germline assignment: CDR1 SGHAT and CDR2 FQDESV (reference sequence). The length of the CDR3 is 14 residues. The CDR3 spells CASSLAFSSYEQYF. Incomplete CDR3 DNA: TGTGCCAGCAGCCTAGCCTTCAGCTCCTACGAG.

Points on this clone: The CDR3 extends 3 residues past the end of the read, so its final part is completed from the germline J gene. The chain links TRBV2 to TRBJ1-2, with D tentatively TRBD1 (6 bases). The V gene's germline CDR1 is SNHLY and CDR2 FYNNEI. This CDR3 is 13 amino acids long. The CDR3 bases that were read are TGTGCCAGCAGCCCCGGGGCAGGGGTAGGC. Translation: CASSPGAGVG. In full, the CDR3 reads CASSPGAGVGYTF.

This clone was detected ten times or more. The read terminates 3 residues before the CDR3 end, so the remaining end is supplied by the germline J gene. The rearrangement uses TRBV11-2 and TRBJ1-1; the D is unclear. The CDR3 spans 13 residues. Looked up from germline, CDR1 is SGHAT and CDR2 is FQNNGV. Trimming took off 1 base at V and 5 bases at J, with 8 bases between the two ends. The part of the CDR3 DNA that was read is TGTGCCAGCAGCTTAGCCTCTCGTACTGAA. This encodes CASSLASRTE. The whole CDR3 protein reads CASSLASRTEAFF.

This clone has only a few counts. The sequenced fragment ends 3 residues before the CDR3 boundary, so the rest is inferred from the germline J gene. The chain is built from TRBV7-2 and TRBJ2-1; 9 bases are shared with TRBD1. Germline trimming cut 0 bases from V and 4 bases from J; bases unmatched to any gene: 4. The CDR3 is 16 amino acids. CDR1 SGHTA and CDR2 FQGNSA come from the germline V gene. Here the CDR3 reads CASSLAGTGRYNEQFF. Partial CDR3 DNA: TGTGCCAGCAGCTTAGCCGGGACAGGGAGGTACAATGAG.